This entry features one T cell receptor beta chain sequence. Sequenced by immunoSEQ multiplex PCR; TCRdb stores in-frame clones only, minus some. This table holds tens of thousands of clones, roughly nine tenths found once. Trimming removed 5 bases from V and 1 base from J, with 8 bases in between. CDR3 length: 13 amino acids. Looked up from germline, CDR1 is MNHNY and CDR2 is SVGAGI (reference sequence). The source of the sample is a study of OX40 agonist ivuxolimab in advanced cancers. The sample consisted of CD4+ or CD8+ T cells sorted from blood, taken in a trial of the OX40 agonist ivuxolimab. The TCR sequence derives from an adult with an advanced solid tumor such as melanoma, head and neck, liver or kidney cancer. The rearrangement links TRBV6-6 to TRBJ1-1; TRBD1 is a possible D gene (6 bases). The CDR3: CASSTDRNTEAFF. CDR3 nucleotide sequence: TGTGCCAGCAGTACGGACAGGAACACTGAAGCTTTCTTT.